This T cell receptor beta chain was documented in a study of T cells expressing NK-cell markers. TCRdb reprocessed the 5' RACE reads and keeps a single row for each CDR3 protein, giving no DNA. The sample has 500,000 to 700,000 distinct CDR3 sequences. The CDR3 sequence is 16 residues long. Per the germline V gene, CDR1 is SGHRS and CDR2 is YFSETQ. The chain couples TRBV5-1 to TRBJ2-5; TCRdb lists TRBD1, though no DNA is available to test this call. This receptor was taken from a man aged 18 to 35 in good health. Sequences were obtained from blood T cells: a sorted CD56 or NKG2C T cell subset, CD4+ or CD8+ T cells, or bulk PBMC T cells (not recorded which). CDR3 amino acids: CASSLTGDYARETQYF.